This is a list of T cell receptor beta chains from one sample in a study of cytomegalovirus exposure and HLA in healthy donors. Profiling relied on immunoSEQ multiplex PCR, and the TCRdb table lists in-frame clones only, not all of them. The sample contains roughly 150,000 clones, roughly three quarters of which appear only once. Sequenced input: PBMCs. Receptor source: a male donor in good health and CMV-seronegative. CDR3s include the opening cysteine and the closing phenylalanine or tryptophan. Fields, in order: D gene, J gene, clone size, V gene, CDR3 DNA, CDR3 protein. A D gene is named only where the DNA matches it firmly. Size tells how often a clone was seen (once, few, many) or the class of an expanded clone, and some rows leave it out.

.	TRBJ1-1	few	TRBV5-1	TGCGCCAGCAGCTTGCAGGATATGAACACTGAAGCTTTCTTT	CASSLQDMNTEAFF
TRBD2	TRBJ2-7	.	TRBV7-2	TGTGCCAGCAGCTCTAGCGTCCAGCGGGGGGGACACGAGCAGTACTTC	CASSSSVQRGGHEQYF
TRBD2	TRBJ2-3	.	TRBV5-1	TGCGCCAGCAGCCCAGGACTAGCGGGACTTAGCACAGATACGCAGTATTTT	CASSPGLAGLSTDTQYF
.	TRBJ2-1	once	TRBV11-2	TGTGCCAGCACAGGGTTCAATGAGCAGTTCTTC	CASTGFNEQFF
TRBD1	TRBJ2-7	.	TRBV7-9	TGTTCCAGCAGCCAAACGACAGGGTCCTACGAGCAGTACTTC	CSSSQTTGSYEQYF
.	TRBJ1-2	.	TRBV4-1	TGCGCCAGCAGCCAGACCGGGACACCGTATGGCTACACCTTC	CASSQTGTPYGYTF
TRBD1	TRBJ1-5	.	TRBV19	TGTGCCAGTAGTAAAAGACAGGGACATAGCAATCAGCCCCAGCATTTT	CASSKRQGHSNQPQHF
.	TRBJ2-7	.	TRBV27	TGTGCCAGCAGTTCAGGGGATTACCCCTACTGCGAGCAGTACTTC	CASSSGDYPYCEQYF
TRBD2	TRBJ2-7	.	TRBV7-8	TGTGCCAGCAGAGCCGGACTAGCGGGAGGCGAGCAGTACTTC	CASRAGLAGGEQYF
.	TRBJ1-5	.	TRBV6-6	TGTGCCAGCATCAGGGGAGAGTGGAATCAGCCCCAGCATTTT	CASIRGEWNQPQHF